These T cell receptor beta chains were read from a single sample in a study of early T cells in non-severe SARS-CoV-2 infection. TCRdb analysed the 5' RACE reads with MiXCR anew, one entry per CDR3 protein. The sample yields fewer than 120,000 distinct CDR3 sequences, roughly an eighth seen once. The material was whole blood, obtained at baseline. These receptors originate from an adult who was a healthcare worker with PCR-confirmed SARS-CoV-2 infection or an uninfected control (not recorded which). CDR3s include the opening cysteine and the closing phenylalanine or tryptophan. A D gene is named only where the DNA matches it firmly. Expanded clones get a size class; other rows say once, few or many, or leave the size out.

D	V	size	J	DNA	CDR3
TRBD1	TRBV19	few	TRBJ2-5	TGTGCCAGTAGCCCTCCGGGACAGGGGCAATGGACCCAGTACTTC	CASSPPGQGQWTQYF
.	TRBV5-1	many	TRBJ2-7	TGCGCCAGCAGCTTGGGGACAGTCTACGAGCAGTACTTC	CASSLGTVYEQYF
.	TRBV7-2	.	TRBJ2-7	TGTGCCAGCCGAGCCGGGGGCGGCTCCTACGAGCAGTACTTC	CASRAGGGSYEQYF
.	TRBV19	.	TRBJ2-1	TGTGCCAGTAGTCCCTTCCCCTACAATGAGCAGTTCTTC	CASSPFPYNEQFF
.	TRBV24-1	many	TRBJ1-5	TGTGCCACCAGTGCAGGGGCAAATCAGCCCCAGCATTTT	CATSAGANQPQHF
.	TRBV5-1	few	TRBJ1-2	TGCGCCAGCAGCCGTGACAGCCCTTATGGCTACACCTTC	CASSRDSPYGYTF
TRBD1	TRBV29-1	few	TRBJ2-2	TGCAGCGCCCTGGGACAGAGAAGGACCGGGGAGCTGTTTTTT	CSALGQRRTGELFF
.	TRBV29-1	.	TRBJ2-1	TGCAGCGTCTACGGGACGGAGAGCTCCTACAATGAGCAGTTCTTC	CSVYGTESSYNEQFF
.	TRBV18	many	TRBJ2-7	TGTGCCAGCTCACCTGGGAGCTCCTACGAGCAGTACTTC	CASSPGSSYEQYF
.	TRBV29-1	.	TRBJ2-5	TGCAGCGTTTACCACCAAGAGACCCAGTACTTC	CSVYHQETQYF
.	TRBV20-1	few	TRBJ1-1	TGCAGTGCTAGAGGACATTCTGAAGCTTTCTTT	CSARGHSEAFF
.	TRBV4-1	many	TRBJ2-7	TGCGCCAGCAGCCAAACGGGGAGGTACGAGCAGTACTTC	CASSQTGRYEQYF
TRBD2	TRBV11-2	few	TRBJ2-3	TGTGCCAGCAGCTTACATCTGACGGGAGGTGGGAATACGCAGTATTTT	CASSLHLTGGGNTQYF
.	TRBV6-5	few	TRBJ2-7	TGTGCCAGCACTCCGAACAGGGACTCCTACGAGCAGTACTTC	CASTPNRDSYEQYF
TRBD1	TRBV4-1	many	TRBJ1-5	TGCGCCAGCAGCCAATGGGCAGGGGGCGATCAGCCCCAGCATTTT	CASSQWAGGDQPQHF
.	TRBV7-9	few	TRBJ2-5	TGTGCCAGCAGCTTACCCCAAGAGACCCAGTACTTC	CASSLPQETQYF
.	TRBV13	once	TRBJ2-6	TGTGCCAGCAGCCTTGGACTAACCTACTCTGGGGCCAACGCCCTGACTTTC	CASSLGLTYSGANALTF
.	TRBV29-1	.	TRBJ1-2	TGCAGCGTTGGGCACAGGGAGGGAGGCTACACCTTC	CSVGHREGGYTF
.	TRBV18	few	TRBJ1-1	TGTGCCAGCTCACTGCCATGGGGCGCGGACACTGAAGCTTTCTTT	CASSLPWGADTEAFF
.	TRBV3-1	.	TRBJ1-3	TGTGCGGCGGGAGGAGCGAACACCATATATTTT	CAAGGANTIYF
.	TRBV29-1	many	TRBJ2-7	TGCAGCGTTGAAGATCGGAGGGGTCTGACGGCCCACGAGCAGTACTTC	CSVEDRRGLTAHEQYF
TRBD2	TRBV30	.	TRBJ2-2	TGTGCCTGGGCCGCGGGAGCCCCCGACACCGGGGAGCTGTTTTTT	CAWAAGAPDTGELFF
.	TRBV7-3	.	TRBJ1-1	TGTGCCAGCAGCTTATCGGGGAGTAATGAAGCTTTCTTT	CASSLSGSNEAFF
.	TRBV4-1	.	TRBJ2-2	TGTGCCAGCAGCCAGCCGTTTGAGTCTGGCACCGGGGAGCTGTTTTTT	CASSQPFESGTGELFF
TRBD1	TRBV3-1	few	TRBJ1-2	TGTGCCAGCAGCCAATTCTTCGGGACAGGGGGCGTTAACTATGGCTACACCTTC	CASSQFFGTGGVNYGYTF
TRBD2	TRBV9	.	TRBJ2-3	TGTGCCAGCAGCCCACGCGGGGGGCAAGATACGCAGTATTTT	CASSPRGGQDTQYF
.	TRBV15	few	TRBJ1-1	TGTGCCACCAGCTCACTGACAAGCGGTACTGAAGCTTTCTTT	CATSSLTSGTEAFF